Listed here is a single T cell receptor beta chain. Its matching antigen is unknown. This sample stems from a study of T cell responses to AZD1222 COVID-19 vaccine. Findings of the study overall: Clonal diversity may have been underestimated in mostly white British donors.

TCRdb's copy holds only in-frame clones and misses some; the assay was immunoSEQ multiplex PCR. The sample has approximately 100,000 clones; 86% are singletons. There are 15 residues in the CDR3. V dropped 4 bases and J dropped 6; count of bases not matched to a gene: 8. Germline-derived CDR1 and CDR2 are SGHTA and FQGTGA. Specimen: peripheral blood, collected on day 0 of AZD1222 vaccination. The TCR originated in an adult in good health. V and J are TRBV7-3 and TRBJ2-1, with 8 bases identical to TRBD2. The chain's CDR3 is CASSSGRTSFNEQFF. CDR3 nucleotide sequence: TGTGCCAGCAGCTCTGGCAGGACTAGCTTCAATGAGCAGTTCTTC. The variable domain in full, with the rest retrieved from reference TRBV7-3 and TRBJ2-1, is GAGVSQTPSNKVTEKGKYVELRCDPISGHTALYWYRQSLGQGPEFLIYFQGTGAADDSGLPNDRFFAVRPEGSVSTLKIQRTERGDSAVYLCASSSGRTSFNEQFFGPGTRLTVL.